This TCR beta chain was recovered during a study of chemoradiotherapy in HPV16-positive cancers. Study-wide findings and caveats: Functional assays defining HPV-specific T cells used only two HPV16-positive patients.

Some clones are missing from TCRdb's copy, which holds only in-frame ones; the method was immunoSEQ multiplex PCR. The table records around 13,000 clones, 72% of them present only once. Germline CDR1 GTSNPN, CDR2 SVGIG (reference sequence). The trim removed 7 bases at V and 1 base at J, leaving 6 bases unmatched. The CDR3 consists of 15 residues. Of note for this clone: What it binds is not known.

This clonotype was obtained from a human donor with HPV-associated anogenital cancer. This specimen was acquired from a patient who underwent chemoradiotherapy. The gene calls are TRBV30 and TRBJ2-2; 10 bases fit TRBD1. Here the CDR3 DNA reads TGTGCCTTGACAGGGGGCTCTAGGAACACCGGGGAGCTGTTTTTT. Residues: CALTGGSRNTGELFF.